This T cell receptor beta chain was sequenced during a study of blood T cells in healthy people across ages. Study summary: Researchers report that template switching captured about one barcoded beta molecule per two T cells.

Note on this clonotype: Its specificity is unknown.

Combining a sample-barcoded 5' primer with a J-beta primer mix, a second PCR ran for about 6 to 11 cycles. TCRdb passed the 5' RACE reads through MiXCR, listing each CDR3 protein once. The sample includes approximately 1.5 million distinct CDR3 sequences, approximately 42% of them seen just once. Overall study results and limits: Naive and antigen-experienced cells could not be conclusively compared, given unsorted PBMCs. Age advanced and TCR beta diversity per million T cells fell, roughly linearly. Investigators viewed diversity estimates from one million T cells as underestimates, the study reported.

The germline CDR1 and CDR2 sequences are LNHDA and SQIVND (reference sequence). The CDR3 totals 12 residues. V lost 5 bases, J lost 8 bases, and 10 bases lay in between. The sample consisted of blood. The TCR sequence derives from a woman under 30 in good health. This chain joins TRBV19 and TRBJ2-1, with a possible D match to TRBD1 (5 bases). Written as DNA, the CDR3 is TGTGCCAGTAGTGCAGGGTCAGATGAGCAGTTCTTC. Its translation is CASSAGSDEQFF.